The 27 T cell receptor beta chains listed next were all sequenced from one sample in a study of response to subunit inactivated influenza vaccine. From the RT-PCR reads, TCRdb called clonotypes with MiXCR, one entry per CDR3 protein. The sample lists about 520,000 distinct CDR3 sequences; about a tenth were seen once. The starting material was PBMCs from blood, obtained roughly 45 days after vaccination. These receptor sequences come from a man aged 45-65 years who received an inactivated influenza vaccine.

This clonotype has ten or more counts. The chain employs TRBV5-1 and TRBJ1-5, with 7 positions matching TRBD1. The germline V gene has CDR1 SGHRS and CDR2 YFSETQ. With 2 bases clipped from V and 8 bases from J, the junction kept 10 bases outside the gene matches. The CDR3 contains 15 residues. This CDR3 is CASSLTDRTMEPQHF. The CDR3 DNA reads TGCGCCAGCAGCTTAACGGACAGGACAATGGAGCCCCAGCATTTT. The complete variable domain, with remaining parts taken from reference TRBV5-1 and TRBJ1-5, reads KAGVTQTPRYLIKTRGQQVTLSCSPISGHRSVSWYQQTPGQGLQFLFEYFSETQRNKGNFPGRFSGRQFSNSRSEMNVSTLELGDSALYLCASSLTDRTMEPQHFGDGTRLSIL.

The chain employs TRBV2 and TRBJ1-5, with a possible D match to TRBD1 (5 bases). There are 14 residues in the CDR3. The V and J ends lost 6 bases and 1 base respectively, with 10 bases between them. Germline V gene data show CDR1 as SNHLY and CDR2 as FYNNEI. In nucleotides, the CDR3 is TGTGCCAGCAGGCAGGGATGGAGCAATCAGCCCCAGCATTTT. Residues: CASRQGWSNQPQHF.

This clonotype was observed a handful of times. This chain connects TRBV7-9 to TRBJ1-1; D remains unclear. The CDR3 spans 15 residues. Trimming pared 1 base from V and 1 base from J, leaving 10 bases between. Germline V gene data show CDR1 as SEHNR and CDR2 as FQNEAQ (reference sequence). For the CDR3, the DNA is TGTGCCAGCAGCTTAGGGCCCCTGACGAACACTGAAGCTTTCTTT. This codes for CASSLGPLTNTEAFF. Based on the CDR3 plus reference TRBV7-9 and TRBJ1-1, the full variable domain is DTGVSQNPRHKITKRGQNVTFRCDPISEHNRLYWYRQTLGQGPEFLTYFQNEAQLEKSRLLSDRFSAERPKGSFSTLEIQRTEQGDSAMYLCASSLGPLTNTEAFFGQGTRLTVV.

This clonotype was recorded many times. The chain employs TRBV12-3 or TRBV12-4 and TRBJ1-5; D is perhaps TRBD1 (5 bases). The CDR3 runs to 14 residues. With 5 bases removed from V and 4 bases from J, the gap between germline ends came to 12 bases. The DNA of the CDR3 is TGTGCCAGCAGTGCCGACAGAGTTAATCAGCCCCAGCATTTT. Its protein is CASSADRVNQPQHF.

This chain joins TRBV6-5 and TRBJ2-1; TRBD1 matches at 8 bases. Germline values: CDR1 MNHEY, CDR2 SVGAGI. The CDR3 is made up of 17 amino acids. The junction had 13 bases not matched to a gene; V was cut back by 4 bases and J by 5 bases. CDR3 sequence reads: CASSSLGQDRANNEQFF. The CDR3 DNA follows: TGTGCCAGCAGTTCCCTTGGTCAGGACAGGGCGAACAATGAGCAGTTCTTC.

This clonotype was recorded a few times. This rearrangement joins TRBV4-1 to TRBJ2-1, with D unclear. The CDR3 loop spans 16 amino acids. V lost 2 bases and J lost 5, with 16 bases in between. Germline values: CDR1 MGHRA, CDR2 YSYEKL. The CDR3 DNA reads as TGCGCCAGCAGCCAAACGTCTGGGCCCATCCACAATGAGCAGTTCTTC. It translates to CASSQTSGPIHNEQFF.

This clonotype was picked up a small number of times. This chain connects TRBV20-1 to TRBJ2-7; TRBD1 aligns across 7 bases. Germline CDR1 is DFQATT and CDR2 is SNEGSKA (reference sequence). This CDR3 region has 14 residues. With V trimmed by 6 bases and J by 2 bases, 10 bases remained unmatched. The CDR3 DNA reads TGCAGTGCACGGCTCCAGGGGGACGCCTACGAGCAGTACTTC. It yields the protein CSARLQGDAYEQYF.

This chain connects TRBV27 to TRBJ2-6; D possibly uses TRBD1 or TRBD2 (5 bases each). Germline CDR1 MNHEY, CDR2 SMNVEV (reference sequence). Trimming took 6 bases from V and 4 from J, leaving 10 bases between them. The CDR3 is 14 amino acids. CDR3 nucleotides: TGTGCCAGCAGACTAGGGGCAGGGGCCAACGTCCTGACTTTC. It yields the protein CASRLGAGANVLTF.

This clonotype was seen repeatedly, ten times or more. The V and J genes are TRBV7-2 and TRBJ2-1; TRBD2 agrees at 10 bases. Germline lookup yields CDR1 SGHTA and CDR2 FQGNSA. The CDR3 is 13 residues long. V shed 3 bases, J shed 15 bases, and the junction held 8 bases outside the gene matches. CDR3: CASSLASGRGLFF. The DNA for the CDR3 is TGTGCCAGCAGCTTGGCTAGCGGGAGAGGATTGTTCTTC.

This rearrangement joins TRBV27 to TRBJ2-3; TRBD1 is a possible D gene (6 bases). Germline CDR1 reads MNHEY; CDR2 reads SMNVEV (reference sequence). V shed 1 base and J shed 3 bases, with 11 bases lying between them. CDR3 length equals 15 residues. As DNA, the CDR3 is TGTGCCAGCAGTTTATGGTCCAGGGGAACAGATACGCAGTATTTT. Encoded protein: CASSLWSRGTDTQYF.

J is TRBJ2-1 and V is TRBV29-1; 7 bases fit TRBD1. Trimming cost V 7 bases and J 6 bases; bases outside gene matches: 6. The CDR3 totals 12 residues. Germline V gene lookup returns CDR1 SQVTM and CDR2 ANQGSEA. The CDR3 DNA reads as TGCAGCGGGAAACAGGGGCCCAATGAGCAGTTCTTC. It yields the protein CSGKQGPNEQFF.

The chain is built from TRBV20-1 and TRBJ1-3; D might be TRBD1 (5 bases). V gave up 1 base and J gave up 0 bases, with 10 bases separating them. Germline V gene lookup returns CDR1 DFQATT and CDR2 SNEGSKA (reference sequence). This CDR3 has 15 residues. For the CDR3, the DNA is TGCAGTGCTAGAGCACGGGGGTCCTCTGGAAACACCATATATTTT. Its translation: CSARARGSSGNTIYF.

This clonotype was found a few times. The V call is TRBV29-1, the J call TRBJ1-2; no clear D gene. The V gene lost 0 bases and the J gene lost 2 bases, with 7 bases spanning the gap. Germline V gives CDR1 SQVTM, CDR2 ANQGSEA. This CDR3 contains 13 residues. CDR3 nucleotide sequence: TGCAGCGTTGAAGAGGGTCGGAACTATGGCTACACCTTC. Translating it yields CSVEEGRNYGYTF.

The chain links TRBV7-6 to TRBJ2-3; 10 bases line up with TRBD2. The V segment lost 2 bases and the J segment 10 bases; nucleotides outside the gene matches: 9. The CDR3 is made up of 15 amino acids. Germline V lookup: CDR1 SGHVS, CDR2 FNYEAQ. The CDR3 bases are TGTGCCAGCAGCTTACTAGCGGGGGCCCGTAGGGCGCAGTATTTT. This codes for CASSLLAGARRAQYF.

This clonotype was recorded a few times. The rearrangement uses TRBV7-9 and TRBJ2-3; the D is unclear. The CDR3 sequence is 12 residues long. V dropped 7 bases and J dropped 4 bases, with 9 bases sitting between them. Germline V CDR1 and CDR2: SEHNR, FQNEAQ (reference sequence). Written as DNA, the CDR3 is TGTGCCAGCACCCAATCGTCAGATACGCAGTATTTT. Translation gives CASTQSSDTQYF.

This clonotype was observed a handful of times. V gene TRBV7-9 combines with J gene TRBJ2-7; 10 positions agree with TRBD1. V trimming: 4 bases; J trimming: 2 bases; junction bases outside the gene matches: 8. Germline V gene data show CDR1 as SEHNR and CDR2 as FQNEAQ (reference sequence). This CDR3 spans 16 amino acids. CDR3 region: CASSSTPGQGTYEQYF. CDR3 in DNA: TGTGCCAGCAGCTCCACACCGGGACAGGGGACCTACGAGCAGTACTTC.

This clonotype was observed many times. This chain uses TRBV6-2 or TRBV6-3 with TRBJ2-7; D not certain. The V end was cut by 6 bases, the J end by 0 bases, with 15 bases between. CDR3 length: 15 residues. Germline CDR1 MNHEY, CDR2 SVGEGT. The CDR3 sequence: CASRPTGRYSYEQYF. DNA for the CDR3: TGTGCCAGCAGACCAACTGGACGGTACTCCTACGAGCAGTACTTC.

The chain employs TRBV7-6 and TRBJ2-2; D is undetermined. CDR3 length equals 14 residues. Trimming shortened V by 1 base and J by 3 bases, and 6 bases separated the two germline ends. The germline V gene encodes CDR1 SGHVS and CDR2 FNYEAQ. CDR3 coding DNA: TGTGCCAGCAGCTTAGAAGGCGACACCGGGGAGCTGTTTTTT. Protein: CASSLEGDTGELFF.

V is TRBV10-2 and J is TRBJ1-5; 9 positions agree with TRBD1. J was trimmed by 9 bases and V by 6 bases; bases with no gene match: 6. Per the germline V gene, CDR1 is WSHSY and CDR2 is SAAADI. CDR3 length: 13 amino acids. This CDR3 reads CASSGDRDGPQHF. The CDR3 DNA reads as TGCGCCAGCAGCGGGGACAGGGATGGGCCCCAGCATTTT.

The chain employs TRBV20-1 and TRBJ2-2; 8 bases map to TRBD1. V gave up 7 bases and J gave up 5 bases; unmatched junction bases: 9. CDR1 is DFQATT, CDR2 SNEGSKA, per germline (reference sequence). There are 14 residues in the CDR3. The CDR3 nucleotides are TGCAGTGTTCTCCAGGGGGCAGGGACCGGGGAGCTGTTTTTT. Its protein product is CSVLQGAGTGELFF.

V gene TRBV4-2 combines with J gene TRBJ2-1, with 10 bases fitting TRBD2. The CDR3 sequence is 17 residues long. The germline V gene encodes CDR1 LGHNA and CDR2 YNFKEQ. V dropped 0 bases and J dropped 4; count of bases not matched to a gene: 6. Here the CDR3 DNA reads TGTGCCAGCAGCCAAGATCCCGGACTAGCGGCGTACAATGAGCAGTTCTTC. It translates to CASSQDPGLAAYNEQFF.

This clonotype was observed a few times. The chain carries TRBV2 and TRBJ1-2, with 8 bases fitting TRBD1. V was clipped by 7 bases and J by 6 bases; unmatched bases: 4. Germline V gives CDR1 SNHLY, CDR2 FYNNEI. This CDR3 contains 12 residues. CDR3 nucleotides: TGTGCCAGCACCCAGGGGGCGAATGGCTACACCTTC. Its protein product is CASTQGANGYTF.

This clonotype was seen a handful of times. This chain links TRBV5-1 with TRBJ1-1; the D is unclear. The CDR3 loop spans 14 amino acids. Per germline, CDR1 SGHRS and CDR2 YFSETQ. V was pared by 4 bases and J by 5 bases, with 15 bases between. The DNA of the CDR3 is TGCGCCAGCAGCCCCCGCCAGGAGGGAACTGAAGCTTTCTTT. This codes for CASSPRQEGTEAFF.

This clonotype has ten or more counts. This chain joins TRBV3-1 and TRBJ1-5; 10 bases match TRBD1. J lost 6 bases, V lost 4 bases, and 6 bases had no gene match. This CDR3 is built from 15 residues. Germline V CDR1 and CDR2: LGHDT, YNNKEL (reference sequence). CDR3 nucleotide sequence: TGTGCCAGCAGCCTATTCCGGGACAGGGGTCAGCCCCAGCATTTT. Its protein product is CASSLFRDRGQPQHF.

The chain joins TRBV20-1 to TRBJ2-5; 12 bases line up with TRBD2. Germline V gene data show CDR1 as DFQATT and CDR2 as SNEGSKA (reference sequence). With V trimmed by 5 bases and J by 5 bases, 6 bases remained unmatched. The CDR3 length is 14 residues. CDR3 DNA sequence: TGCAGTGCTCTAGCGGGAGGGCCGAGCGAGACCCAGTACTTC. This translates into CSALAGGPSETQYF.

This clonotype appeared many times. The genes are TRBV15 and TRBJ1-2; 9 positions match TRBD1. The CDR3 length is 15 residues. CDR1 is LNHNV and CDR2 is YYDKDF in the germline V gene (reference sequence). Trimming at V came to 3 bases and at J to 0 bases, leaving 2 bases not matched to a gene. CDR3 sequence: CATSSRDRANYGYTF. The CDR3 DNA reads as TGTGCCACCAGCAGCCGGGACAGGGCTAACTATGGCTACACCTTC.

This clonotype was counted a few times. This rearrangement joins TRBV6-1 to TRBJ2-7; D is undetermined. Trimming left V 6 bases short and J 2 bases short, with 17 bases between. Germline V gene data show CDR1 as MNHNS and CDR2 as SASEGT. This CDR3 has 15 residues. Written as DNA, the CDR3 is TGTGCCAGCAGCCTGATCCGGACGCGAGCCTACGAGCAGTACTTC. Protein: CASSLIRTRAYEQYF.